The rows below give T cell receptor beta chains drawn from one sample of a study of PD-1 blockade in classical Hodgkin lymphoma. Libraries were prepared by immunoSEQ multiplex PCR; TCRdb keeps only in-frame clonotypes and omits some of them. This table has some 90,000 clones, around four fifths appearing once. Here the sequenced sample was peripheral blood mononuclear cells (PBMCs), taken before the fourth cycle of nivolumab. The receptors stem from a human donor with classical Hodgkin lymphoma. The CDR3 runs from the conserved cysteine through the conserved F or W. The D gene is left open where the match is weak.

d_call v_call cdr3_aa
NA TRBV6-5 CASSFKWDSGNTIYF
NA TRBV30 CAWTTLVHPSTDTQYF
NA TRBV19 CASMRTNYGYTF
TRBD1 TRBV6-6 CASSYDRGGGNTIYF
TRBD1 TRBV4-2 CASSQDQGASNEKLFF
NA TRBV18 CASSPPDTGAAKNIQYF
NA TRBV4-2 CASSQDLVGELFF
NA TRBV28 CASSQQFSNQPQHF
NA TRBV27 CASSLRGNTEAFF
TRBD2 TRBV5-1 CASSLTAGGPNEQFF
NA TRBV11-3 CASSPGGADTQYF
NA TRBV9 CASSYPVIDSLNSGANVLTF
NA TRBV6-1 CASSEDRGREGATNEKLFF
NA TRBV4-3 CASSQATAGSGGYTF
TRBD1 TRBV5-1 CASSRTGLGGNTIYF
NA TRBV7-2 CASSSGALRAGYGYTF
TRBD2 TRBV7-2 CASSYSGSSYNEQFF
NA TRBV11-3 CASSRGGALSYEQYF
NA TRBV7-9 CASSFRGANGYTF
TRBD1 TRBV28 CATEVPTGWTGGYTF
TRBD1 TRBV6-1 CASSPGQAYGYTF
TRBD1 TRBV6-5 CASRTTGISEKLFF
TRBD1 TRBV6-5 CASSYQGANEQFF
NA TRBV28 CASTFGTLNEAFF
TRBD1 TRBV18 CASSLAGQDRAEAFF
TRBD1 TRBV7-8 CASSIGVTGGAETQYF
TRBD2 TRBV4-1 CASSQESLAGWRSQYF
TRBD2 TRBV19 CASSRLAGADTQYF
NA TRBV7-9 CASSLDGNEKLFF
NA TRBV6-5 CASRRLNTEAFF
TRBD2 TRBV7-2 CASSLYRGGPGPTDTQYF
NA TRBV11-2 CASSLGGPTADTQYF
NA TRBV21-1 CASSKRCMRGQGDNYEQYF
TRBD2 TRBV7-9 CASSLAAGSFGQYF
TRBD1 TRBV7-9 CASSSVRTGRAEKLFF
NA TRBV6-6 CASRRTSDVPYGYTF
NA TRBV11-2 CASSLTPGFDYTF
NA TRBV7-2 CASSPTRGNTDTQYF
NA TRBV27 CASSGLAKNIQYF
TRBD1 TRBV5-1 CASSPRDRVEDTQYF
TRBD2 TRBV5-1 CASSFTGTSVYEQYF
NA TRBV15 CATSRDLVGGYGYTF
NA TRBV5-1 CASSLAGWGEQFF
NA TRBV6-1 CASSEEDTSYEQYF
NA TRBV7-3 CASSLTVRGDGYTF
NA TRBV6-1 CASSVSGIVQPQHF
NA TRBV6-5 CASSYLGLYEQFF
NA TRBV21-1 CASSKGRVIRMNTEAFF
TRBD2 TRBV5-1 CASSPTSGSQETQYF
NA TRBV6-4 CASSSTGNQPQHF
NA TRBV2 CASSEGGWANQPQHF